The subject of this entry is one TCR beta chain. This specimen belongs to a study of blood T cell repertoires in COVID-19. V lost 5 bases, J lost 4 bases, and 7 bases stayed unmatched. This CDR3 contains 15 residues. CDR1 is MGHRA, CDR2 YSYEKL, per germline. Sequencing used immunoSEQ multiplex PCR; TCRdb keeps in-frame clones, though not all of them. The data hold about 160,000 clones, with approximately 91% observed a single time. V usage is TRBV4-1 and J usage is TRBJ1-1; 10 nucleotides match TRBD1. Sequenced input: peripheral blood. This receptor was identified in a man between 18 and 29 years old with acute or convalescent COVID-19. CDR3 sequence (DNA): TGCGCCAGCAGCTCGGGACAGGGGAAGTTCACTGAAGCTTTCTTT. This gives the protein CASSSGQGKFTEAFF.